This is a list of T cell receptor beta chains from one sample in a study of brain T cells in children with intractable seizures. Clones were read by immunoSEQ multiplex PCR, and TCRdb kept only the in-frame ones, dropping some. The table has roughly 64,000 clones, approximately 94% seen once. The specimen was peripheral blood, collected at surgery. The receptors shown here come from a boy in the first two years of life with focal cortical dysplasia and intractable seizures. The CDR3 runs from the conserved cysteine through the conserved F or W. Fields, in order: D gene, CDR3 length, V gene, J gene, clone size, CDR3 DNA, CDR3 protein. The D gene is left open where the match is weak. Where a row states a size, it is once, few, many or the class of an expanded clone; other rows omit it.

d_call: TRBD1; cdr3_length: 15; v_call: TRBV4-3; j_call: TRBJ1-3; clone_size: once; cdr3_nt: TGCGCCAGCAGCCAACAGGGGGCGTCGGGAAACACCATATATTTT; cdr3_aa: CASSQQGASGNTIYF
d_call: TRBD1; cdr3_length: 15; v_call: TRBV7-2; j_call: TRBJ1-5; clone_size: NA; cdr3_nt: TGTGCCAGCAGCTTAACCGGGACAGAAAATCAGCCCCAGCATTTT; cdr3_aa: CASSLTGTENQPQHF
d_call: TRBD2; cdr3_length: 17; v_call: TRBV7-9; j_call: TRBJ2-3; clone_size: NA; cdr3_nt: TGTGCCAGCAGCACATGGACTAGCGGGAGTGTGAAAGATACGCAGTATTTT; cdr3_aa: CASSTWTSGSVKDTQYF
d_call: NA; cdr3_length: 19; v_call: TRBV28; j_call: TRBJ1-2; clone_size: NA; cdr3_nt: TGTGCCAGCAGTTTATATCCCCGTCTTCAGGGAGAAGCTAACTATGGCTACACCTTC; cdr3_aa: CASSLYPRLQGEANYGYTF
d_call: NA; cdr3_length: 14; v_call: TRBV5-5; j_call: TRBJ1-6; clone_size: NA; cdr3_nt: TGTGCCAGCAGCCTAAACCCGCAGAATTCACCCCTCCACTTT; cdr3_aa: CASSLNPQNSPLHF
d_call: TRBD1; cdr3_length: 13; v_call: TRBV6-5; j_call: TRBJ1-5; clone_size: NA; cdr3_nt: TGTGCCAGCAGACGGGACAGAGATCAGCCCCAGCATTTT; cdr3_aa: CASRRDRDQPQHF
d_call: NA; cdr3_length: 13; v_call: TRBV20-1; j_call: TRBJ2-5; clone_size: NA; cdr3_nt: TGCAGTGCTAGTCGGGGGTCGGGGGAGACCCAGTACTTC; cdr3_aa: CSASRGSGETQYF
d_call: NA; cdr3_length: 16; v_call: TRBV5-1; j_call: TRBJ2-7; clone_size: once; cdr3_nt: TGCGCCAGCAGCTTAGCTGGGGTCCCCTCGGACTACGAGCAGTACTTC; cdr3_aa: CASSLAGVPSDYEQYF
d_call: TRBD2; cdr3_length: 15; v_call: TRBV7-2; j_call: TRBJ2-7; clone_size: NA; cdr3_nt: TGTGCCAGCAGCTTAGGGACTAGCCTTTCATACGAGCAGTACTTC; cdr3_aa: CASSLGTSLSYEQYF
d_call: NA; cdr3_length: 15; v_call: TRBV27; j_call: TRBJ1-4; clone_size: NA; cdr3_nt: TGTGCCAGCAGACGCCTCAGTCCCCCTAATGAAAAACTGTTTTTT; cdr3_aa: CASRRLSPPNEKLFF
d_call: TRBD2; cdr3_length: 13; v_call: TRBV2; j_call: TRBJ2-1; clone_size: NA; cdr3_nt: TGTGCCAGCAGGGGGAGGGAGGGTGGTGAGCAGTTCTTC; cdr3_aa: CASRGREGGEQFF
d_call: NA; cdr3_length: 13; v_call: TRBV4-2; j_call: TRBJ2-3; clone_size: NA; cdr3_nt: TGTGCCAGCAGCCCCGAGTCGGCAGATACGCAGTATTTT; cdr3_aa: CASSPESADTQYF
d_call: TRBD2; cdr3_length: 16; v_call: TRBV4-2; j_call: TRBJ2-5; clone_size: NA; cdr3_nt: TGTGCCAGCAGCCAAGTCGATAGCGGGGGGGCAGAGACCCAGTACTTC; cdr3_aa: CASSQVDSGGAETQYF
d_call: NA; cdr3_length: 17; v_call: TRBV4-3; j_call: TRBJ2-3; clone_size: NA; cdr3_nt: TGCGCCAGCAGTTTCACGTACCTAGCGACTAGCACAGATACGCAGTATTTT; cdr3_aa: CASSFTYLATSTDTQYF
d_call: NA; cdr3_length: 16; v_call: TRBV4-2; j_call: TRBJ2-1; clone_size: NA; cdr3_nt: TGTGCCAGCAGCTCCGGGAATGGGCGGGCCTACAATGAGCAGTTCTTC; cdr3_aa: CASSSGNGRAYNEQFF
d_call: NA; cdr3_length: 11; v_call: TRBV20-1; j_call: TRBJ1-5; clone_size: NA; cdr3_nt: TGCAGTGCTGGGGAGGTCCAGCCCCAGCATTTT; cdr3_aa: CSAGEVQPQHF
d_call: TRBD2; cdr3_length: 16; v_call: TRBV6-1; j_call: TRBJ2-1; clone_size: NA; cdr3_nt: TGTGCCAGCAGTGAATTATATCTAGCGGGAGGGGATGAGCAGTTCTTC; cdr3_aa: CASSELYLAGGDEQFF
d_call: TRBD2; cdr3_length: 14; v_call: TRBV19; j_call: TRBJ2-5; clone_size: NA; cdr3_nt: TGTGCCAGTTCGACTAGCGGGGTAACGGAGACCCAGTACTTC; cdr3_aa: CASSTSGVTETQYF
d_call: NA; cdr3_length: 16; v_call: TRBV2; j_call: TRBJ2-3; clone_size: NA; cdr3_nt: TGTGCCAGCAGCCCCGGGCCGATACCCCACACAGATACGCAGTATTTT; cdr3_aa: CASSPGPIPHTDTQYF
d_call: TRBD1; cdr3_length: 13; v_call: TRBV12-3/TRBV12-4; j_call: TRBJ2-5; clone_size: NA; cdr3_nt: TGTGCCAGCAAAAGGACAGGGGTGGAGACCCAGTACTTC; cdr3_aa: CASKRTGVETQYF
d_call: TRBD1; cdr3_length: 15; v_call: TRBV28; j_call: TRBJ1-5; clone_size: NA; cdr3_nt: TGTGCCAGCAGTTTACCTACAGGGGGTGGTCAGCCCCAGCATTTT; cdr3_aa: CASSLPTGGGQPQHF
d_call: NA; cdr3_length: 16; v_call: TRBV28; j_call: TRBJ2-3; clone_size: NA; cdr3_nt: TGTGCCAGCAGTTTATTCGGGGGCTATAGCACAGATACGCAGTATTTT; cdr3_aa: CASSLFGGYSTDTQYF
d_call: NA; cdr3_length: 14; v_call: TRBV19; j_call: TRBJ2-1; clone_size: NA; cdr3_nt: TGTGCCAGTGAGAGCGGATACTCCTACAATGAGCAGTTCTTC; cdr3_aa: CASESGYSYNEQFF
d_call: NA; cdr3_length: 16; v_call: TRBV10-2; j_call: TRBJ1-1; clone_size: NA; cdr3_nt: TGCGCCAGCAGTGGCGGGGGAGGGAGGGGCGATGGTGAAGCTTTCTTT; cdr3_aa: CASSGGGGRGDGEAFF
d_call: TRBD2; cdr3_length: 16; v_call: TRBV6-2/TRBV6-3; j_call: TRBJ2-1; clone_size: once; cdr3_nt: TGTGCCAGCAGCGAGCGCGGACTAGCGGGAGCGGGTGAGCAGTTCTTC; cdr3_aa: CASSERGLAGAGEQFF
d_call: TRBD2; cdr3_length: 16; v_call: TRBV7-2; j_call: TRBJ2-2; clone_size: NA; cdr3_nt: TGTGCCAGCAGCATCCGGACTAGCGGGATGGCCGGGGAGCTGTTTTTT; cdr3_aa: CASSIRTSGMAGELFF
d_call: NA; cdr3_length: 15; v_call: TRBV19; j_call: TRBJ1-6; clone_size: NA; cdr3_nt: TGTGCCAGTAGTATAGGGAGAGTTATGAATTCACCCCTCCACTTT; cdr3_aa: CASSIGRVMNSPLHF
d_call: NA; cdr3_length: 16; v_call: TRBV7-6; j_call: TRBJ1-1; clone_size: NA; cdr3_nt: TGTGCCAGCAGCTCCGTGAAGGGGGGGAAGAGCACTGAAGCTTTCTTT; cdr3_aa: CASSSVKGGKSTEAFF
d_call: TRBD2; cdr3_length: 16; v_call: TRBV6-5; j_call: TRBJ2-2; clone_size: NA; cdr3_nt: TGTGCCAGCAGTTACTATAGCGGGGGGGGTTCTTTGGAGCTGTTTTTT; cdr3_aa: CASSYYSGGGSLELFF
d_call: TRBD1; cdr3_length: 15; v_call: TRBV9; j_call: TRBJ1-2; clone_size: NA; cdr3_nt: TGTGCCAGCAGCGTAGAGTCAGACAGGGTCTATGGCTACACCTTC; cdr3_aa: CASSVESDRVYGYTF
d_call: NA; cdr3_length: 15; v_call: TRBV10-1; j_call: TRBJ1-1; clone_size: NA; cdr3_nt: TGCGCCAGCAGTGAACGGGCCTGGGGTAACACTGAAGCTTTCTTT; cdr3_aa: CASSERAWGNTEAFF
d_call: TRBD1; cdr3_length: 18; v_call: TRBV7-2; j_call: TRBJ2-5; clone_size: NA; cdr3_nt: TGTGCCAGCAGCTTAGCTCCTACCGGGACAGGGGGTCGAGAGACCCAGTACTTC; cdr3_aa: CASSLAPTGTGGRETQYF
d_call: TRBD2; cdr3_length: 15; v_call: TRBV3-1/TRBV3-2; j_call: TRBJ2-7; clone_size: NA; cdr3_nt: TGTGCCAGCAGCGGGCCGGGACTAGCGTTCTACGAGCAGTACTTC; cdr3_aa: CASSGPGLAFYEQYF
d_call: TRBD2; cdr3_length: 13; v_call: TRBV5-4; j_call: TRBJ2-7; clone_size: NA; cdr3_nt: TGTGCCAGCAGCTCGGGAGGGGAAAGCGAGCAGTACTTC; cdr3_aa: CASSSGGESEQYF
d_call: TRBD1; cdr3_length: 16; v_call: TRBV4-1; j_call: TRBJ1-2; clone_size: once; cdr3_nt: TGCGCCAGCAGCCAACCCACAGGGGGGCCAAACTATGGCTACACCTTC; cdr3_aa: CASSQPTGGPNYGYTF
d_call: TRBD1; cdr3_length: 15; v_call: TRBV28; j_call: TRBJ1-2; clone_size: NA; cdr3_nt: TGTGCCAGCAGTTACAGGGACAGGGACCTCTATGGCTACACCTTC; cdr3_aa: CASSYRDRDLYGYTF
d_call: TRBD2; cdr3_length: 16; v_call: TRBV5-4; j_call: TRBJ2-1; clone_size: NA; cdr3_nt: TGTGCCAGCAGCTTCAGGGGACTAGCGGGAGCAAATGAGCAGTTCTTC; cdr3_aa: CASSFRGLAGANEQFF
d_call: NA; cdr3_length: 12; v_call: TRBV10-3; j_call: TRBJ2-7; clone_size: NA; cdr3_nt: TGTGCCATCGGGCAGGGGACGGGAGAGCAGTACTTC; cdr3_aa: CAIGQGTGEQYF
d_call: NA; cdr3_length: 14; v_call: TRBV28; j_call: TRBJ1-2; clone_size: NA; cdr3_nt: TGTGCCAGCAGTTCGTACAGGGTGGGCTATGGCTACACCTTC; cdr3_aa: CASSSYRVGYGYTF
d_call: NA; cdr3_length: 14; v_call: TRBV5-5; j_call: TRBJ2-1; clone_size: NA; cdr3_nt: TGTGCCAGCAGCTTGGAGTCTAGGTGGGGTGAGCAGTTCTTC; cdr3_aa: CASSLESRWGEQFF
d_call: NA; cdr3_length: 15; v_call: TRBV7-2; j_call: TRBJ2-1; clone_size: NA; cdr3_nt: TGTGCCAGCAGCTTAGAGTCGGGACTGTACAATGAGCAGTTCTTC; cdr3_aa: CASSLESGLYNEQFF
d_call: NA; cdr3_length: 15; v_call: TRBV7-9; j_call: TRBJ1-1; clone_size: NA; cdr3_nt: TGTGCCAGCAGCTTAATCGCACGGAGGGGCACTGAAGCTTTCTTT; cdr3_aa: CASSLIARRGTEAFF
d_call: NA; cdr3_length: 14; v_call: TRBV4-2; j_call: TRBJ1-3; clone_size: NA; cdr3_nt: TGTGCCAGCAGCCAAGATCTGGGAGAAAACACCATATATTTT; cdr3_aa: CASSQDLGENTIYF
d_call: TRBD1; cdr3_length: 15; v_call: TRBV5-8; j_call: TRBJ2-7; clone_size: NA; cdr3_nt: TGTGCCAGCAGCTTGGGGGGACAGGGGGCCTACGAGCAGTACTTC; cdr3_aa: CASSLGGQGAYEQYF
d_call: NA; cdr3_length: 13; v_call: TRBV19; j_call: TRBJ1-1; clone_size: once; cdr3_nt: TGTGCCAGTATAATGACTAGGGGAGGTGAAGCTTTCTTT; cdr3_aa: CASIMTRGGEAFF
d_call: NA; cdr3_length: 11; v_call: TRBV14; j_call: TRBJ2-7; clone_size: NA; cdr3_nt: TGTGCCAGCAGCCATACCTACGAGCAGTACTTC; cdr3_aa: CASSHTYEQYF
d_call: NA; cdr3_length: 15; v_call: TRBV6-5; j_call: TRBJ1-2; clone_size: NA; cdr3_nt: TGTGCCAGCAGGATCCGGCTATCAGCTAACTATGGCTACACCTTC; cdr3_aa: CASRIRLSANYGYTF
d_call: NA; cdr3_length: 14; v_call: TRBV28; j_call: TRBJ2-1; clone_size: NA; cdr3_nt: TGTGCCAGCGGGCCTCTAATCTCCTACAATGAGCAGTTCTTC; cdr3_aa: CASGPLISYNEQFF
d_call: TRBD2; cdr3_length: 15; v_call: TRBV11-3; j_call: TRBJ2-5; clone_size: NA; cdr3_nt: TGTGCCAGCAGCTTAGGGATGGCGGGAGGAGAGACCCAGTACTTC; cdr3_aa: CASSLGMAGGETQYF
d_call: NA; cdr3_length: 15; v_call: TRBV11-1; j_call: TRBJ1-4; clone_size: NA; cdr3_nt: TGTGCCAGCAGCTTAGAGCGGCGTCTCTCGGGAAAACTGTTTTTT; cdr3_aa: CASSLERRLSGKLFF
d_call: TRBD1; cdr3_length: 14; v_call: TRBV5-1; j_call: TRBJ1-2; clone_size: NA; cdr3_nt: TGCGCCAGCAGCTATGGGACAGAGCTCTATGGCTACACCTTC; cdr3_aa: CASSYGTELYGYTF
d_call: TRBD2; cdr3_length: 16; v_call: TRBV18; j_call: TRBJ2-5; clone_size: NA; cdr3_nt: TGTGCCAGCTCACGAATAAGCGGGGGGCCACAAGAGACCCAGTACTTC; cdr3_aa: CASSRISGGPQETQYF
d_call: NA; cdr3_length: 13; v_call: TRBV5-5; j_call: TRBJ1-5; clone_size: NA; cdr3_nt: TGTGCCAGCAGCTTCGACAGCAATCAGCCCCAGCATTTT; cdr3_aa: CASSFDSNQPQHF